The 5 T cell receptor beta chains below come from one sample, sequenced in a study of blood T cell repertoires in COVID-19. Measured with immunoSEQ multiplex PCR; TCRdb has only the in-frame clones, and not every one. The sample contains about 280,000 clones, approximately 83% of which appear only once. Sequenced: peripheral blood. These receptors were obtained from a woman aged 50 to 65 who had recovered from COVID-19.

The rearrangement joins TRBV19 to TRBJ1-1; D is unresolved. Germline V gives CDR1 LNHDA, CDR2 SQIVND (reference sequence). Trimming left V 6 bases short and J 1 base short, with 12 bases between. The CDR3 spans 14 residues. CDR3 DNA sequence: TGTGCCAGTAGAATGGGAGGACCGAACACTGAAGCTTTCTTT. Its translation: CASRMGGPNTEAFF.

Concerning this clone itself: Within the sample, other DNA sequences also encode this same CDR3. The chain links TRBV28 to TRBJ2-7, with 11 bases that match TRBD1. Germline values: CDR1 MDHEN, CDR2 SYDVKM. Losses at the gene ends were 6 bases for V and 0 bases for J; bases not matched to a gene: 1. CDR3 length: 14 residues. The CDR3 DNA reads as TGTGCCAGCAGGGGGACAGGGGGCTCCTACGAGCAGTACTTC. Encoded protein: CASRGTGGSYEQYF.

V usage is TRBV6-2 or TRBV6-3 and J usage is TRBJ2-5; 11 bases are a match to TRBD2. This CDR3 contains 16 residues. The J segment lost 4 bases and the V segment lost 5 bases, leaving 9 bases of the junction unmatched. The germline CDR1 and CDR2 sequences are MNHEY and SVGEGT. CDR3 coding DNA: TGTGCCAGCAGTACCCGGGTCGGACTAGCGGGAGAGACCCAGTACTTC. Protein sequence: CASSTRVGLAGETQYF.

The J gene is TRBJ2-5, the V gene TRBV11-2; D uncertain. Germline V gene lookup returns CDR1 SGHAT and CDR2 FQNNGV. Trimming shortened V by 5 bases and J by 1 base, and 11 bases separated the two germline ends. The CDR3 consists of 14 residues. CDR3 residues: CASSPSFSQETQYF. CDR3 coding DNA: TGTGCCAGCAGCCCCAGTTTCTCCCAAGAGACCCAGTACTTC.

The CDR3 here is CASSFGTSDTQYF. CDR3 sequence (DNA): TGCGCCAGCAGCTTCGGGACTAGCGATACGCAGTATTTT. The gene calls are TRBV5-1 and TRBJ2-3; TRBD2 matches 9 bases. This CDR3 region has 13 residues. V was pared by 2 bases and J by 6 bases, with 1 base of the junction left unmatched. The germline V gene encodes CDR1 SGHRS and CDR2 YFSETQ.